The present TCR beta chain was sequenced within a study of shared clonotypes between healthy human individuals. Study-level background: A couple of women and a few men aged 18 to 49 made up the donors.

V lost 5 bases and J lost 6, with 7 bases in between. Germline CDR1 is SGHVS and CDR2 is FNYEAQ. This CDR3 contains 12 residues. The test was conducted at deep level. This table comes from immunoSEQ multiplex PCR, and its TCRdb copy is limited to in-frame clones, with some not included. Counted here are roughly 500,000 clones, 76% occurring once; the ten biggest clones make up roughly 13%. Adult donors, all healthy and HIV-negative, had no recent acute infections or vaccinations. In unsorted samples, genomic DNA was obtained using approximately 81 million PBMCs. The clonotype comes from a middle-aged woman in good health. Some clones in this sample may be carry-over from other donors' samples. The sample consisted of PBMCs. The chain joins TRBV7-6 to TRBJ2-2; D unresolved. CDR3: CASSRPAGELFF. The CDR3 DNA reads TGTGCCAGCAGCCGGCCCGCCGGGGAGCTGTTTTTT.